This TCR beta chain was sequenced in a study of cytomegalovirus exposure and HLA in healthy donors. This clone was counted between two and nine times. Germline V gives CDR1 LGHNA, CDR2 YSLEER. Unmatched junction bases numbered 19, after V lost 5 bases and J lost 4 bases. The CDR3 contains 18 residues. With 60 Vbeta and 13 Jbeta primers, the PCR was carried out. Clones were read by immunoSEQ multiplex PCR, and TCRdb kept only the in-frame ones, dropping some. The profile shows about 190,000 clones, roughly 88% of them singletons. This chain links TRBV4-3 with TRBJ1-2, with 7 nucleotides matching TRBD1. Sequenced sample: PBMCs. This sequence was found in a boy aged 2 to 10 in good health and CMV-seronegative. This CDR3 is CASSVQGLANTDPYGYTF. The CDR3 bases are TGCGCCAGCAGCGTACAGGGGCTCGCGAACACCGACCCCTATGGCTACACCTTC.